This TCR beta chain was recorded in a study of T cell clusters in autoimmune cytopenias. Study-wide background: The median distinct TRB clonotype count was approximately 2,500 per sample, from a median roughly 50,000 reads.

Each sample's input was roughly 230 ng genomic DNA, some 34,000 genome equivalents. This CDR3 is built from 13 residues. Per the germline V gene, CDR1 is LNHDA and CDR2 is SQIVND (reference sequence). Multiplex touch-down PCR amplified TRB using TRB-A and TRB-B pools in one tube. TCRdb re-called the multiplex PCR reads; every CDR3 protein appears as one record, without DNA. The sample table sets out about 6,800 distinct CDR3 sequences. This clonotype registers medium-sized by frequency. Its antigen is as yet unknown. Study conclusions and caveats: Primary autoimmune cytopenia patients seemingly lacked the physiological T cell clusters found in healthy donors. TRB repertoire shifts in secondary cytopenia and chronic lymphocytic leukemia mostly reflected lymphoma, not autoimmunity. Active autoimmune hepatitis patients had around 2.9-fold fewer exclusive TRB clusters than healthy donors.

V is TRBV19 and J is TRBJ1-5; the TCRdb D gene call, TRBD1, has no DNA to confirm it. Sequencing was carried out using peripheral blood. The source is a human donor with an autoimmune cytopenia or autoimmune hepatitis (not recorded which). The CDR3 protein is CASSGQGRQPQHF. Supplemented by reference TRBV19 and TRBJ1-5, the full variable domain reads DGGITQSPKYLFRKEGQNVTLSCEQNLNHDAMYWYRQDPGQGLRLIYYSQIVNDFQKGDIAEGYSVSREKKESFPLTVTSAQKNPTAFYLCASSGQGRQPQHFGDGTRLSIL.